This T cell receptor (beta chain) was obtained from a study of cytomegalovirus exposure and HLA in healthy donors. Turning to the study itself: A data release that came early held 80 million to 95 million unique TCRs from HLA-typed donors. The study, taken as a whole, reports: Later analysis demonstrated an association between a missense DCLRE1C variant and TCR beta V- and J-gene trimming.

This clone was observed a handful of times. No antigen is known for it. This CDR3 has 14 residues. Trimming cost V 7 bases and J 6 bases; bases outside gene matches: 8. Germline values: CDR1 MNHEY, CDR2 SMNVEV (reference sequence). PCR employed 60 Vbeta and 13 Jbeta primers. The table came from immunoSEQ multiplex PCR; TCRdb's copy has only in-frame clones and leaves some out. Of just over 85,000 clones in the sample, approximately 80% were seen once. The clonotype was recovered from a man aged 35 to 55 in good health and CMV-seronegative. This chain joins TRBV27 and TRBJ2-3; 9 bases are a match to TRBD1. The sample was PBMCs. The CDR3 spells CASKAGTGLDTQYF. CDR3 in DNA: TGTGCCAGCAAGGCCGGGACAGGGTTGGATACGCAGTATTTT.